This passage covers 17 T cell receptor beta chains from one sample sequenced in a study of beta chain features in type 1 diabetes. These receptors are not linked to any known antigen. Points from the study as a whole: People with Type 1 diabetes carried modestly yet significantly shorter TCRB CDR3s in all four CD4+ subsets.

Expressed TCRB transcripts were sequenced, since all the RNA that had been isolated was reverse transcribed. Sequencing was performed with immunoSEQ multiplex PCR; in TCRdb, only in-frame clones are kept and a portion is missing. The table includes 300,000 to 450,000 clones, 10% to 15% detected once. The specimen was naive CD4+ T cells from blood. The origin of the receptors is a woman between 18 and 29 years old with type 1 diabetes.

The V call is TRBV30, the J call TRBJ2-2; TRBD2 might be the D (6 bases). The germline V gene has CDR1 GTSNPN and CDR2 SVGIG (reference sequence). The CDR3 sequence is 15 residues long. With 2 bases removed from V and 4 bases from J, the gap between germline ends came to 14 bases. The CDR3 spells CAWSPGTSGTGELFF. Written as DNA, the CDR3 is TGTGCCTGGAGTCCGGGGACTTCGGGCACCGGGGAGCTGTTTTTT.

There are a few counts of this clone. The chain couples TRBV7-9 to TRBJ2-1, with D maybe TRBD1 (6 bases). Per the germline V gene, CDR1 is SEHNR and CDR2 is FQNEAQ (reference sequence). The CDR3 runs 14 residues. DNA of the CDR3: TGTGCATTCGACAAGGCAGGGGAGTACAATGAGCAGTTCTTC. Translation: CAFDKAGEYNEQFF.

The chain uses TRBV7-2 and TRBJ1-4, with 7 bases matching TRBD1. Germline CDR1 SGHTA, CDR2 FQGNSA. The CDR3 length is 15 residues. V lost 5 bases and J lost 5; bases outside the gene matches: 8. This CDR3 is CASSPRSTGNEKLFF. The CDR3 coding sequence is TGTGCCAGCAGCCCGAGATCGACAGGGAATGAAAAACTGTTTTTT.

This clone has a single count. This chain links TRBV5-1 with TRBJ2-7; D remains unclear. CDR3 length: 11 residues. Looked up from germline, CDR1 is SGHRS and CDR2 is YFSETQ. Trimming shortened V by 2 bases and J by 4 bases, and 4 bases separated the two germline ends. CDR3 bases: TGCGCCAGCAGCTTTGCGTACGAGCAGTACTTC. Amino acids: CASSFAYEQYF. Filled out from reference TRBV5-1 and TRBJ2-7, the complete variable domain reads KAGVTQTPRYLIKTRGQQVTLSCSPISGHRSVSWYQQTPGQGLQFLFEYFSETQRNKGNFPGRFSGRQFSNSRSEMNVSTLELGDSALYLCASSFAYEQYFGPGTRLTVT.

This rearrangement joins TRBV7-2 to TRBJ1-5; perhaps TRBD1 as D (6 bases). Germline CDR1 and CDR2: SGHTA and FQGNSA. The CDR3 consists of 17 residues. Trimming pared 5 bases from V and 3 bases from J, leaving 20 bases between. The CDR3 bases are TGTGCCAGCAGCCAAGGGGGAGTAAGCTTCGTCAATCAGCCCCAGCATTTT. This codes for CASSQGGVSFVNQPQHF.

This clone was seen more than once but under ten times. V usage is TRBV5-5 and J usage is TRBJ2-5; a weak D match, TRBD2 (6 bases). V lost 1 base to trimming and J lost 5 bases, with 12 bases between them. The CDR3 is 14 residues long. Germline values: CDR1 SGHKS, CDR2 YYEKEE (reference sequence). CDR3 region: CASSLFPGRETQYF. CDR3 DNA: TGTGCCAGCAGCTTGTTCCCAGGGAGGGAGACCCAGTACTTC.

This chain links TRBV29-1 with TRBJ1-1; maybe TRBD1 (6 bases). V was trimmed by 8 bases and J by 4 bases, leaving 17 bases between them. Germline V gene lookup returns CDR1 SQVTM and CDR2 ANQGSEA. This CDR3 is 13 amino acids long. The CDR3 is CSHQNTGSTEAFF. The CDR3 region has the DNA TGCAGCCATCAAAACACAGGGTCCACTGAAGCTTTCTTT.

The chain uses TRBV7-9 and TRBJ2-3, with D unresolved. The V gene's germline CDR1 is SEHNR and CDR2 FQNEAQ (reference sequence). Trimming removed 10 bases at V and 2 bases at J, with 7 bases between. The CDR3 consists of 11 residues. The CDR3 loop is CAIGSTDTQYF. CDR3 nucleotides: TGTGCCATCGGTTCCACAGATACGCAGTATTTT.

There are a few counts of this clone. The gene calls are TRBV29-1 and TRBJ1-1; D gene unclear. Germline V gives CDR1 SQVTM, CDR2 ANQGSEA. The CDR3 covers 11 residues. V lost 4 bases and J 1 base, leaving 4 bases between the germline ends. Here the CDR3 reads CSVVRNTEAFF. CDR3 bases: TGCAGCGTTGTTAGGAACACTGAAGCTTTCTTT. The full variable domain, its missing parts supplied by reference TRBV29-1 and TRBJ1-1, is SAVISQKPSRDICQRGTSLTIQCQVDSQVTMMFWYRQQPGQSLTLIATANQGSEATYESGFVIDKFPISRPNLTFSTLTVSNMSPEDSSIYLCSVVRNTEAFFGQGTRLTVV.

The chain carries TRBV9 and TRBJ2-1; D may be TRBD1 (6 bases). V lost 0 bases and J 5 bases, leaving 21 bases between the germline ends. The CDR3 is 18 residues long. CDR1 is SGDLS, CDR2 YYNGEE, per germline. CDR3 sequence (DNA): TGTGCCAGCAGCGTAGATCGGGGTGGGGGCGAGAGAAACAATGAGCAGTTCTTC. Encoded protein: CASSVDRGGGERNNEQFF.

The CDR3 region is CASSEPWSGELFF. The DNA for the CDR3 is TGTGCCAGCAGTGAACCCTGGAGTGGGGAGCTGTTTTTT. The chain recombines TRBV2 with TRBJ2-2; unclear D gene. Germline CDR1 SNHLY, CDR2 FYNNEI. This CDR3 has 13 amino acids. Trimming cost V 2 bases and J 8 bases, with 9 bases left between them.

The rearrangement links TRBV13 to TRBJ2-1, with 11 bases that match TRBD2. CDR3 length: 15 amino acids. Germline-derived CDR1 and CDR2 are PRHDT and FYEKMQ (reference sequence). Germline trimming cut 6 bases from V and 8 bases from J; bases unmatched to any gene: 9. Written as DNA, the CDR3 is TGTGCCAGCAGTTCGACTAGCGGGGCGTCGGATGAGCAGTTCTTC. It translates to CASSSTSGASDEQFF.

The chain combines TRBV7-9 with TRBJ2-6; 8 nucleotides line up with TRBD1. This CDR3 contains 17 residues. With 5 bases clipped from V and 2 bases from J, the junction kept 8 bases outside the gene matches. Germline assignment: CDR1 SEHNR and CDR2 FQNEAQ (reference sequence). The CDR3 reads CASSPRTGSAGANVLTF. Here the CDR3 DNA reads TGTGCCAGCAGCCCGAGGACAGGGTCCGCTGGGGCCAACGTCCTGACTTTC.

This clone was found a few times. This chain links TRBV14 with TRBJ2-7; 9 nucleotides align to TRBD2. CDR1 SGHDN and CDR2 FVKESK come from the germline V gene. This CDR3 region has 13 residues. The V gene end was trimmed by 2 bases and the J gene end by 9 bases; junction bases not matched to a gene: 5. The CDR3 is CASSQTTSGRQYF. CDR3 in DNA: TGTGCCAGCAGCCAAACCACTAGCGGGCGGCAGTACTTC.

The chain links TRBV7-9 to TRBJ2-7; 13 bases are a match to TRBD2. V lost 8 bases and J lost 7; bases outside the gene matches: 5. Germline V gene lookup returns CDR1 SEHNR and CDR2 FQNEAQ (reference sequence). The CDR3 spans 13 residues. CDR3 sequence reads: CASQGLAGWEQYF. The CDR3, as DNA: TGTGCCAGCCAGGGACTAGCGGGATGGGAGCAGTACTTC.

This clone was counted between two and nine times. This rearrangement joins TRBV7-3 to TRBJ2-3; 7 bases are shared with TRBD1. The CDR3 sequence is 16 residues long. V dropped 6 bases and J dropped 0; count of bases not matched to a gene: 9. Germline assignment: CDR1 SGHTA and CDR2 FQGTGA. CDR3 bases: TGTGCCAGCAGTATCACAGGGGCCCTTAGCACAGATACGCAGTATTTT. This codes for CASSITGALSTDTQYF.

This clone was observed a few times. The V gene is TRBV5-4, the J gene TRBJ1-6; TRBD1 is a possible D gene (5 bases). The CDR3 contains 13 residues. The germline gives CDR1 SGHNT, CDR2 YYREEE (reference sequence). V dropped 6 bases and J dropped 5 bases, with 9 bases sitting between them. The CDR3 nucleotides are TGTGCCAGCATGGAACAGGATAATTCACCCCTCCACTTT. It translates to CASMEQDNSPLHF. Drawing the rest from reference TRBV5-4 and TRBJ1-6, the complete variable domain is ETGVTQSPTHLIKTRGQQVTLRCSSQSGHNTVSWYQQALGQGPQFIFQYYREEENGRGNFPPRFSGLQFPNYSSELNVNALELDDSALYLCASMEQDNSPLHFGNGTRLTVT.